This record looks at one T cell receptor beta chain sequence and its context. Its target is unknown. At the DNA level, this CDR3 is encoded by other sequences in the same sample as well. This entry belongs to a study of cytotoxic CD8 clonotypes in ibrutinib-treated CLL. Turning to the study itself: With a range of 6 to 36, the median treatment time before response samples were taken was more than nine months. Study-wide points: Clonality was higher at ibrutinib response and returned toward baseline at progression. Clonotypes that were public were uncommon, and they contracted or stayed stable on treatment.

V lost 5 bases to trimming and J lost 4 bases, with 8 bases between them. The CDR3 runs to 12 residues. CDR1 is LNHDA and CDR2 is SQIVND in the germline V gene (reference sequence). The data were produced by immunoSEQ multiplex PCR, yet TCRdb's version contains in-frame clones alone and is incomplete. The sample includes 250,000 to 350,000 clones, approximately 76% of them seen just once. The sample consisted of PBMCs, taken at disease progression, from a patient treated with ibrutinib. The sequence was obtained from a human donor with chronic lymphocytic leukemia. The chain uses TRBV19 and TRBJ2-5, with D possibly TRBD1 on 5 matching bases. CDR3 sequence: CASSGAGETQYF. The CDR3 DNA is TGTGCCAGTAGTGGGGCAGGAGAGACCCAGTACTTC.